The text below deals with one T cell receptor (beta chain). The entry originates in a study of blood T cell repertoires in COVID-19. CDR1 is LNHDA and CDR2 is SQIVND in the germline V gene (reference sequence). The CDR3 has 15 residues. V gave up 4 bases and J gave up 3 bases; unmatched junction bases: 1. The authors' processing: How many nucleated cells were present was estimated from reference gene primer amplification. Assay: immunoSEQ multiplex PCR; the TCRdb copy retains only in-frame clones and omits some. V and J calls plus clone size are reproduced from that table; the DNA served to infer D and trimming. The repertoire holds 90,000 or so clones, with about 91% as singletons.

This sequence originates from a man in his sixties with acute or convalescent COVID-19. The rearrangement links TRBV19 to TRBJ2-1; 12 bases agree with TRBD2. Sequences were obtained from peripheral blood. CDR3 residues: CASSTTSGSYNEQFF. CDR3 DNA: TGTGCCAGTAGTACGACTAGCGGGAGCTACAATGAGCAGTTCTTC. Using reference TRBV19 and TRBJ2-1 for the parts outside the CDR3, the full variable domain is DGGITQSPKYLFRKEGQNVTLSCEQNLNHDAMYWYRQDPGQGLRLIYYSQIVNDFQKGDIAEGYSVSREKKESFPLTVTSAQKNPTAFYLCASSTTSGSYNEQFFGPGTRLTVL.